This T cell receptor beta chain came from a study of blood T cells in healthy people across ages. CDR1 is SQVTM, CDR2 ANQGSEA, per germline. CDR3 length: 13 residues. Trimming took off 0 bases at V and 13 bases at J, with 16 bases between the two ends. PBMCs were isolated at a quantity of at least 7 million per sample. Total RNA, at least 6 micrograms per sample, was extracted from PBMCs. Whole-study results and caveats: Naive and antigen-experienced cells could not be conclusively compared, given unsorted PBMCs.

With respect to this clonotype: Its antigen is unidentified.

Next came a second PCR, run for about 7 to 11 cycles, which used a sample-barcoded 5' primer along with a J-beta primer mix. The authors tagged each cDNA molecule using a template-switch adaptor with 12 random nucleotides. MiXCR, applied by TCRdb to the 5' RACE reads, yields one record per CDR3 protein. The sample shows about 1.4 million distinct CDR3 sequences, 55% to 75% of them seen only once. The specimen was blood. This sequence was found in a man between 18 and 29 years old in good health. The chain uses TRBV29-1 and TRBJ2-1; no definite D call. This CDR3 reads CSVEDSVEETQFF. In nucleotides, the CDR3 is TGCAGCGTTGAAGATTCCGTCGAAGAGACCCAGTTCTTC.